This T cell receptor beta chain comes out of a study of T cell responses to AZD1222 COVID-19 vaccine. Background on the study: Second doses that came at about 4 or about 12 weeks were put together. Study outcomes and limitations: Only after the peak T cell response were repertoires sampled.

Trimming stripped 2 bases from V and 2 bases from J, with 7 bases between. Germline CDR1 is MNHEY and CDR2 is SMNVEV (reference sequence). CDR3 length equals 13 residues. This clone was seen a handful of times. Antigen unknown. Assay: immunoSEQ multiplex PCR; the TCRdb copy retains only in-frame clones and omits some. The table shows about 160,000 clones, with over 75% occurring only once. The sequence came from an adult in good health. The starting material was peripheral blood, obtained on day 0 of AZD1222 vaccination. This chain joins TRBV27 and TRBJ2-7; possible D gene TRBD1, 5 bases. CDR3 nucleotides: TGTGCCAGCAGTTTAGGGGCAACCTACGAGCAGTACTTC. Translation: CASSLGATYEQYF.